Following are 7 T cell receptor beta chains from one sample sequenced in a study of OX40 agonist ivuxolimab in advanced cancers. Profiled with immunoSEQ multiplex PCR; TCRdb holds only in-frame clones, not every one. The sample carries about 96,000 clones, 84% recorded once. The specimen was CD4+ or CD8+ T cells sorted from blood, collected in a trial of the OX40 agonist ivuxolimab. The receptor source for this set is an adult with an advanced solid tumor such as melanoma, head and neck, liver or kidney cancer.

The chain's CDR3 is CASSYGTGLEQFF. CDR3 nucleotide sequence: TGTGCCAGCAGCTACGGGACAGGGCTGGAGCAGTTCTTC. The chain recombines TRBV7-2 with TRBJ2-1; TRBD1 aligns across 9 bases. The V gene end was trimmed by 4 bases and the J gene end by 10 bases; junction bases not matched to a gene: 5. This CDR3 comprises 13 residues. CDR1 and CDR2 (germline): SGHTA, FQGNSA.

This chain links TRBV10-3 with TRBJ1-2; tentatively, D is TRBD1 (5 bases). CDR1 is ENHRY and CDR2 is SYGVKD in the germline V gene. The CDR3 has 13 amino acids. Trimming removed 3 bases at V and 7 bases at J, with 12 bases between. The CDR3 coding sequence is TGTGCCATCAGTGAAGGCAGGGACGTTGGCTACACCTTC. Translation gives CAISEGRDVGYTF.

The chain joins TRBV29-1 to TRBJ1-6; 8 bases are shared with TRBD1. CDR3 length: 14 amino acids. CDR1 and CDR2 from the germline V gene are SQVTM and ANQGSEA. The V and J ends lost 4 bases and 5 bases, in that order; junction bases with no gene match: 4. For the CDR3, the DNA is TGCAGCGTTGCGGCGGGACAGGATAATTCACCCCTCCACTTT. Its translation: CSVAAGQDNSPLHF.

The V gene is TRBV14, the J gene TRBJ2-7; D is possibly TRBD1 (5 bases). CDR3 length: 15 amino acids. Trimming removed 1 base from V and 3 bases from J, with 13 bases in between. The germline gives CDR1 SGHDN, CDR2 FVKESK. This CDR3 reads CASSQGPGRFYEQYF. Written as DNA, the CDR3 is TGTGCCAGCAGCCAAGGGCCAGGGCGGTTCTACGAGCAGTACTTC.

This chain uses TRBV5-1 with TRBJ1-1; 9 nucleotides align to TRBD1. Per germline, CDR1 SGHRS and CDR2 YFSETQ. The CDR3 extends over 15 amino acids. V shed 4 bases, J shed 4 bases, and the junction held 8 bases outside the gene matches. The CDR3 bases are TGCGCCAGCAGCGACCGACAGGGGGGAACCACTGAAGCTTTCTTT. Translating it yields CASSDRQGGTTEAFF.

The chain uses TRBV19 and TRBJ1-5; 8 bases are a match to TRBD1. Germline V gene data show CDR1 as LNHDA and CDR2 as SQIVND (reference sequence). V dropped 2 bases and J dropped 7; count of bases not matched to a gene: 7. CDR3 length: 15 amino acids. This CDR3 is CASSITRGLEQPQHF. CDR3 coding DNA: TGTGCCAGTAGTATAACCAGGGGGCTAGAACAGCCCCAGCATTTT.

The chain links TRBV11-2 to TRBJ2-3; D gene uncertain. This CDR3 is built from 12 residues. Trimming cost V 7 bases and J 5 bases, with 10 bases left between them. Germline lookup yields CDR1 SGHAT and CDR2 FQNNGV. The CDR3 coding sequence is TGTGCCAGCACCGTTTGGGAAGATACGCAGTATTTT. It is translated as CASTVWEDTQYF. Complete variable domain (other parts from reference TRBV11-2 and TRBJ2-3): EAGVAQSPRYKIIEKRQSVAFWCNPISGHATLYWYQQILGQGPKLLIQFQNNGVVDDSQLPKDRFSAERLKGVDSTLKIQPAKLEDSAVYLCASTVWEDTQYFGPGTRLTVL.